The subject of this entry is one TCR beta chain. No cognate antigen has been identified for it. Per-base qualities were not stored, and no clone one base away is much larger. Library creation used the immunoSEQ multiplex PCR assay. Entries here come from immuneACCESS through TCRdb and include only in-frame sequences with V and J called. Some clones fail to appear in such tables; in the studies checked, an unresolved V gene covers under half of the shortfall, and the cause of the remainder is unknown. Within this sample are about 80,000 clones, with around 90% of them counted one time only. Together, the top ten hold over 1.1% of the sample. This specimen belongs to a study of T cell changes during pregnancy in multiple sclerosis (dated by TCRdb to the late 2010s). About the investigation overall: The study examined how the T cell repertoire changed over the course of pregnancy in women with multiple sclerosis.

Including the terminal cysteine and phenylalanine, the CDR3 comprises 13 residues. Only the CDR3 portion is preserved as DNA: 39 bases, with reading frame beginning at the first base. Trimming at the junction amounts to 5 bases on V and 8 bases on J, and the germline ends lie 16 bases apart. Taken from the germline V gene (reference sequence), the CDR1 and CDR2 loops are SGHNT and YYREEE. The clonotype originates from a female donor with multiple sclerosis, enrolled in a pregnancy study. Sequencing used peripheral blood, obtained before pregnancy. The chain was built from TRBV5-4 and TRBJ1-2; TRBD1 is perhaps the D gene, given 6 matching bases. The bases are TGTGCCAGCAGGGAGACAGGTAGGGCCGGCTACACCTTC. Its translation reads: CASRETGRAGYTF.